These T cell receptor beta chains were read from a single sample in a study of T cells after yellow fever vaccination. One entry per CDR3 protein results from TCRdb running MiXCR on the 5' RACE reads. The repertoire has under 300,000 distinct CDR3 sequences, about 7.1% of them found once; the top ten carry over 0.65%. The sequencing used CD4+ T cells sorted from PBMCs, collected 15 days after the yellow fever booster vaccination. The receptors here all came from a man between 25 and 39 years old who received the YFV17D yellow fever vaccine. Both conserved end residues are part of each CDR3. The D gene is left open where the match is weak. The listing skips clone size in some rows; elsewhere it reads once, few, many or a size class.

D,J,size,length,V,CDR3,DNA
NA,TRBJ2-5,few,14,TRBV11-2,CASSKNTRMETQYF,TGTGCCAGCAGTAAAAACACCCGAATGGAGACCCAGTACTTC
NA,TRBJ2-1,NA,13,TRBV6-2/TRBV6-3,CASRGDTYNEQFF,TGTGCCAGCAGAGGGGACACATACAATGAGCAGTTCTTC
NA,TRBJ2-1,many,14,TRBV19,CASNGGRSYNEQFF,TGTGCCAGTAATGGGGGTCGCTCCTACAATGAGCAGTTCTTC
NA,TRBJ2-3,few,12,TRBV30,CAWSSQADTQYF,TGTGCCTGGAGTTCCCAGGCAGATACGCAGTATTTT
TRBD2,TRBJ2-7,NA,15,TRBV9,CASSVDGASGYEQYF,TGTGCCAGCAGCGTAGATGGGGCTAGCGGATACGAGCAGTACTTC
TRBD2,TRBJ2-7,many,17,TRBV5-1,CASSRPQAGASAYEQYF,TGCGCCAGCAGTCGCCCTCAAGCGGGAGCGTCGGCTTACGAGCAGTACTTC
TRBD2,TRBJ2-1,NA,17,TRBV10-3,CAISGGLAGGQKNEQFF,TGTGCCATCAGTGGGGGTTTGGCGGGAGGCCAAAAGAATGAGCAGTTCTTC
NA,TRBJ1-2,few,14,TRBV18,CASSPGQTVYGYTF,TGTGCCAGCTCACCAGGACAGACGGTGTATGGCTACACCTTC
TRBD2,TRBJ2-3,many,16,TRBV10-3,CAISNGTSGRTDTQYF,TGTGCCATCAGTAACGGGACTAGCGGGCGCACAGATACGCAGTATTTT
NA,TRBJ2-3,many,13,TRBV29-1,CSADRGAGDTQYF,TGCAGCGCCGACAGGGGAGCGGGGGATACGCAGTATTTT
NA,TRBJ2-2,NA,12,TRBV15,CATRGGTGELFF,TGTGCCACGAGGGGGGGCACCGGGGAGCTGTTTTTT
NA,TRBJ2-1,NA,12,TRBV12-3/TRBV12-4,CASARLSNEQFF,TGTGCCAGCGCTCGACTTTCCAATGAGCAGTTCTTC
NA,TRBJ1-6,NA,13,TRBV10-2,CASSDRWNSPLHF,TGCGCCAGCAGTGATCGGTGGAATTCACCCCTCCACTTT
TRBD2,TRBJ2-1,many,15,TRBV29-1,CSAEDRGRAANEQFF,TGCAGCGCTGAAGATCGGGGGAGGGCCGCAAATGAGCAGTTCTTC
TRBD1,TRBJ2-7,NA,16,TRBV6-5,CASSSARTGGNYEQYF,TGTGCCAGCAGTTCGGCTAGGACAGGGGGGAACTACGAGCAGTACTTC
TRBD2,TRBJ2-1,few,15,TRBV10-2,CASSSTSGIDDEQFF,TGCGCCAGCAGCTCGACTAGCGGGATCGATGATGAGCAGTTCTTC
NA,TRBJ1-2,NA,15,TRBV7-6,CASSRIGTSDYGYTF,TGTGCCAGCAGCCGAATCGGTACAAGCGACTATGGCTACACCTTC
NA,TRBJ2-7,many,13,TRBV7-9,CASSVQGSYEQYF,TGTGCCAGCAGCGTTCAGGGGTCCTACGAGCAGTACTTC
NA,TRBJ2-2,many,13,TRBV29-1,CSGSGENTGELFF,TGCAGCGGCTCGGGGGAGAACACCGGGGAGCTGTTTTTT
NA,TRBJ2-7,few,15,TRBV7-2,CASRPRGGVSYEQYF,TGTGCCAGCAGACCCAGGGGGGGGGTCTCCTACGAGCAGTACTTC
TRBD2,TRBJ2-7,many,15,TRBV12-3/TRBV12-4,CASSLLLGGTNEQYF,TGTGCCAGCAGTTTGCTCCTAGGCGGGACTAACGAGCAGTACTTC
NA,TRBJ1-4,few,14,TRBV7-2,CASSTAATNEKLFF,TGTGCCAGCAGCACGGCAGCAACTAATGAAAAACTGTTTTTT
NA,TRBJ1-4,NA,12,TRBV2,CAAQVSNEKLFF,TGTGCCGCCCAGGTTTCTAATGAAAAACTGTTTTTT
TRBD1,TRBJ2-3,NA,17,TRBV12-3/TRBV12-4,CASSFYAGGGSTDTQYF,TGTGCCAGCAGTTTCTACGCAGGGGGCGGTAGCACAGATACGCAGTATTTT